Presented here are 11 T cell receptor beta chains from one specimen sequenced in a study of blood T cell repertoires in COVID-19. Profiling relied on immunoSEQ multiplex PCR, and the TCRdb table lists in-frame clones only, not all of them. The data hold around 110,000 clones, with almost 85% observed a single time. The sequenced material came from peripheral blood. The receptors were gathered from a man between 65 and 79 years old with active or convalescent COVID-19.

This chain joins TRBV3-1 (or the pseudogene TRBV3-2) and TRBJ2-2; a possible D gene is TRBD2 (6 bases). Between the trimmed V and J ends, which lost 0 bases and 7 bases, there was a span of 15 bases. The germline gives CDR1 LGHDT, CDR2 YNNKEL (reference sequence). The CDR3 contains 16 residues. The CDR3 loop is CASSQEGLLRFGELFF. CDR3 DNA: TGTGCCAGCAGCCAAGAGGGACTTTTAAGATTCGGGGAGCTGTTTTTT.

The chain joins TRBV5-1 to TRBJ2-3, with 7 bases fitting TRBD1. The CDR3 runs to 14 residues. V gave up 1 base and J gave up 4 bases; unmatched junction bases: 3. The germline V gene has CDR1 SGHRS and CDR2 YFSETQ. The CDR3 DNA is TGCGCCAGCAGCTTGCAGGGGGTGTCAGATACGCAGTATTTT. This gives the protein CASSLQGVSDTQYF.

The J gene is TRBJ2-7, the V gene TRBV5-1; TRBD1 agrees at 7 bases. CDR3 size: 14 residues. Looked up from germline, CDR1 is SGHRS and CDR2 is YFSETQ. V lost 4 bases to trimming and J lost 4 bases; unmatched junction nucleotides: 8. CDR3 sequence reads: CASSGDSPQYEQYF. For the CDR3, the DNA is TGCGCCAGCAGCGGGGACAGCCCCCAGTACGAGCAGTACTTC.

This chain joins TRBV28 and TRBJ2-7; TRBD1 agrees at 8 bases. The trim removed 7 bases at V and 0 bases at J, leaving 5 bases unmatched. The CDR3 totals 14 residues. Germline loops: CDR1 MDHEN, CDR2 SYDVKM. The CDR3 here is CASTLGQGSYEQYF. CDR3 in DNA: TGTGCCAGCACCCTTGGACAGGGCTCCTACGAGCAGTACTTC.

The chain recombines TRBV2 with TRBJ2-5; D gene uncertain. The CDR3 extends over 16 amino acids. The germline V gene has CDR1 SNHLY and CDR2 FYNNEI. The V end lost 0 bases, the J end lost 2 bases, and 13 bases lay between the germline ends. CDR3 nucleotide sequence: TGTGCCAGCAGTGAAGCTAAGAGGCCAGCACAAGAGACCCAGTACTTC. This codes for CASSEAKRPAQETQYF.

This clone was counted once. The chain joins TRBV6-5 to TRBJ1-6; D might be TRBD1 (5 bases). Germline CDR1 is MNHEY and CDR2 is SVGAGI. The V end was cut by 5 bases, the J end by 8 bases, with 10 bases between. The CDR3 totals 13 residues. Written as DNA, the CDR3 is TGTGCCAGCAGTACGGGGGGGGATTCACCCCTCCACTTT. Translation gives CASSTGGDSPLHF.

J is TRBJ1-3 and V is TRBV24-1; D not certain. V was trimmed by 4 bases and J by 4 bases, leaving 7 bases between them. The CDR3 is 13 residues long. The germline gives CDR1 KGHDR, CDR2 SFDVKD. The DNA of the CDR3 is TGTGCCACCAGTGACCCGACAGGAAACACCATATATTTT. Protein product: CATSDPTGNTIYF.

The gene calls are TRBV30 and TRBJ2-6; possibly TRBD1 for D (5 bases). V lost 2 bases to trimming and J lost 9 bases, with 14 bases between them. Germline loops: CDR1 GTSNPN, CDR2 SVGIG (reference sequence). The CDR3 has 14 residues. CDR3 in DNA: TGTGCCTGGAGTAGGGGTCCCTCCTACAACGTCCTGACTTTC. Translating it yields CAWSRGPSYNVLTF.

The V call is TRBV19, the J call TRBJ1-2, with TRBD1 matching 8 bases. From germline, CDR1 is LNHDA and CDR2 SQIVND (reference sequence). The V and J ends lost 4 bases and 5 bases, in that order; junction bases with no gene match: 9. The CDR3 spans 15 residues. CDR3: CASSRRNRGGYGYTF. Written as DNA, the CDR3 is TGTGCCAGTAGTAGACGAAACAGGGGGGGTTATGGCTACACCTTC.

The CDR3 DNA follows: TGTGCCTGGAGCGGGGACAGGGCGAACACTGAAGCTTTCTTT. Encoded protein: CAWSGDRANTEAFF. The chain couples TRBV30 to TRBJ1-1, with 9 bases that match TRBD1. Germline assignment: CDR1 GTSNPN and CDR2 SVGIG (reference sequence). The CDR3 runs 14 residues. With 3 bases clipped from V and 1 base from J, the junction kept 3 bases outside the gene matches.

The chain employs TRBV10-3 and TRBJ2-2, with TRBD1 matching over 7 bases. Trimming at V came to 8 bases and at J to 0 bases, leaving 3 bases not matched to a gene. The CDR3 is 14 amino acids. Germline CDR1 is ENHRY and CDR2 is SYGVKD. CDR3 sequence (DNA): TGTGCCATCGGACAGGTTACGAACACCGGGGAGCTGTTTTTT. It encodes CAIGQVTNTGELFF.